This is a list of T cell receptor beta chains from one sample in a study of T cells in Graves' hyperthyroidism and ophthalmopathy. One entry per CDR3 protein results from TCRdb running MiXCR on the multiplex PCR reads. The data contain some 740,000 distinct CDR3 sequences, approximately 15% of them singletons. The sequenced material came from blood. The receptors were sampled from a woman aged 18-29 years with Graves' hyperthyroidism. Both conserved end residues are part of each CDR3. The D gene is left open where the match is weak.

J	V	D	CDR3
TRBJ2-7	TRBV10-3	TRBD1	CATIGLTGQSYEQYF
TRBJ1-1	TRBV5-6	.	CASSLLGAVGTEAFF
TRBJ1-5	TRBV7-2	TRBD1	CASSPRQGGGNQPQHF
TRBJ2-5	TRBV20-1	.	CSASAPGAEETQYF
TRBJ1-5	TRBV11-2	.	CASSATGYNQPQHF
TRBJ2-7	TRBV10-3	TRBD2	CAIGASGRSYEQYF
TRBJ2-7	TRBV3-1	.	CASSQEAGSAYEQYF
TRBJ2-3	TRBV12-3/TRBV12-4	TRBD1	CASSQMTGTTDTQYF
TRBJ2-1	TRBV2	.	CASRYGAGNYNEQFF
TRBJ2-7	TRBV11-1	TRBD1	CASSWTGPNYEQYF
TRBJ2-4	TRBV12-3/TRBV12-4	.	CASSFSLEQAKNIQYF
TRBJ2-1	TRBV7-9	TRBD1	CASSLGQGSINEQFF
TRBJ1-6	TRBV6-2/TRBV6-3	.	CASSSREALHF
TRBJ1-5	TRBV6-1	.	CATSPGRSDQPQHF
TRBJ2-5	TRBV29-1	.	CSGGRRVSGGETQYF
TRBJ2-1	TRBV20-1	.	CSAERPQARNEQFF
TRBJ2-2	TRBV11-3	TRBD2	CASGGLAGGTGELFF